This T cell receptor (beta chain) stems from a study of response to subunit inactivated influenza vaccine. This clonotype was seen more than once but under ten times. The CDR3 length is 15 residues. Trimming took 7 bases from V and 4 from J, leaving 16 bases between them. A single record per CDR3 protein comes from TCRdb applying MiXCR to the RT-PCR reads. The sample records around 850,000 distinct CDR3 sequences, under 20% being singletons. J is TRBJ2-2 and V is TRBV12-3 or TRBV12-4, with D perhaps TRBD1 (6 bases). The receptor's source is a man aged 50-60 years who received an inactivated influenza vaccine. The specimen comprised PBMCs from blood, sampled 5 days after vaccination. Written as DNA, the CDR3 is TGTGCCAGCATTATCAGGGGCCACGTCACCGGGGAGCTGTTTTTT. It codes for CASIIRGHVTGELFF.